The 2 T cell receptor beta chains given below trace back to one sample, sequenced in a study of blood T cell repertoires in COVID-19. Assay used: immunoSEQ multiplex PCR; TCRdb lists only in-frame clones, some missing. The sample records 200,000 or so clones, roughly nine tenths being singletons. Sequencing used peripheral blood. The receptors derive from a man aged 35-49 years with active or convalescent COVID-19.

This sequence joins TRBV5-4 and TRBJ2-3; 9 nucleotides match TRBD1. With 4 bases clipped from V and 3 bases from J, the junction kept 21 bases outside the gene matches. The CDR3 consists of 20 residues. Germline V gene data show CDR1 as SGHNT and CDR2 as YYREEE (reference sequence). DNA of the CDR3: TGTGCCAGCAGCATCCGGGACAGGGCTCAGCCAGGTTCACCTACAGATACGCAGTATTTT. This gives the protein CASSIRDRAQPGSPTDTQYF. Full variable domain (missing parts from reference TRBV5-4 and TRBJ2-3): ETGVTQSPTHLIKTRGQQVTLRCSSQSGHNTVSWYQQALGQGPQFIFQYYREEENGRGNFPPRFSGLQFPNYSSELNVNALELDDSALYLCASSIRDRAQPGSPTDTQYFGPGTRLTVL.

A single count supports this clone. The CDR3 DNA reads as TGTGCCAGCAGCTTGGCCTCGACGAGCGGTGGGTCACCCCTCCACTTT. This gives the protein CASSLASTSGGSPLHF. The V and J genes are TRBV5-6 and TRBJ1-6; D not resolved. The CDR3 length is 16 residues. The V gene's germline CDR1 is SGHDT and CDR2 YYEEEE. V was shortened by 0 bases and J by 10 bases, with 17 bases between the two germline ends.